The 19 T cell receptor beta chains below all came from one sample that was sequenced in a study of cytomegalovirus exposure and HLA in healthy donors. Primers included in the PCR were 60 Vbeta and 13 Jbeta primers. Libraries were prepared by immunoSEQ multiplex PCR; TCRdb keeps only in-frame clonotypes and omits some of them. The sample shows 150,000 or so clones, over 60% of them seen only once. Sample: PBMCs. The receptors were gathered from a middle-aged man in good health and CMV-seropositive.

The sample holds a few counts of this clone. V usage is TRBV10-3 and J usage is TRBJ2-1, with 9 bases matching TRBD2. The V segment lost 3 bases and the J segment 8 bases; nucleotides outside the gene matches: 5. Germline V CDR1 and CDR2: ENHRY, SYGVKD. The CDR3 runs to 14 residues. The CDR3 DNA follows: TGTGCCATCAGTGACGAGCGGGAGGAGGATGAGCAGTTCTTC. It codes for CAISDEREEDEQFF.

The chain combines TRBV15 with TRBJ1-1; D remains ambiguous. The CDR3 is 16 residues long. Germline-derived CDR1 and CDR2 are LNHNV and YYDKDF (reference sequence). Trimming shortened V by 1 base and J by 5 bases, and 17 bases separated the two germline ends. Here the CDR3 DNA reads TGTGCCACCAGCAGAGTCTTCGGGTCGGAAGGTACTGAAGCTTTCTTT. This gives the protein CATSRVFGSEGTEAFF.

The chain couples TRBV6-1 to TRBJ2-1; D is ambiguous. Germline V gene sequence: CDR1 MNHNS, CDR2 SASEGT. With 2 bases removed from V and 9 bases from J, the gap between germline ends came to 11 bases. The CDR3 covers 13 residues. The CDR3 DNA is TGTGCCAGCAGTGAATCAGGTCTGGGTGAGCAGTTCTTC. Residues: CASSESGLGEQFF.

The chain joins TRBV28 to TRBJ2-7; weak D call: TRBD2 (5 bases). Trimming cost V 7 bases and J 2 bases, with 18 bases left between them. CDR1 is MDHEN and CDR2 is SYDVKM in the germline V gene. The CDR3 extends over 15 amino acids. The CDR3 loop reads CASKSRERLPYEQYF. The CDR3, as DNA: TGTGCCAGCAAATCCCGAGAGCGGTTGCCCTACGAGCAGTACTTC.

This clone was seen only a few times. The V gene is TRBV6-1, the J gene TRBJ1-4, with TRBD1 matching 8 bases. Germline V lookup: CDR1 MNHNS, CDR2 SASEGT. Trimming at V came to 6 bases and at J to 5 bases, leaving 2 bases not matched to a gene. This CDR3 contains 13 residues. CDR3 loop: CASRDRANEKLFF. The CDR3 DNA reads TGTGCCAGCAGGGACAGGGCAAATGAAAAACTGTTTTTT.

V usage is TRBV29-1 and J usage is TRBJ1-1; D might be TRBD1 (5 bases). CDR3 length equals 14 residues. V lost 7 bases and J 2 bases, leaving 17 bases between the germline ends. The germline V gene has CDR1 SQVTM and CDR2 ANQGSEA. This CDR3 reads CSADAAGDNTEAFF. The CDR3 DNA is TGCAGCGCGGACGCGGCGGGGGATAACACTGAAGCTTTCTTT.

This clone was seen more than once but under ten times. This chain links TRBV2 with TRBJ2-2; D uncertain. The CDR3 length is 14 residues. CDR1 is SNHLY, CDR2 FYNNEI, per germline. V was clipped by 11 bases and J by 0 bases, with 13 bases between them. This chain's CDR3 is CASRWRPNTGELFF. The DNA of the CDR3 is TGTGCCTCCCGGTGGCGGCCGAACACCGGGGAGCTGTTTTTT.

This clone was found once. The gene calls are TRBV18 and TRBJ1-3; D uncertain. This CDR3 spans 14 amino acids. Trimming took off 2 bases at V and 9 bases at J, with 14 bases between the two ends. CDR1 KGHSH and CDR2 LQKENI come from the germline V gene. The CDR3 DNA reads TGTGCCAGCTCACCAAGCGGAGGCGTCGGCACCATATATTTT. Protein: CASSPSGGVGTIYF.

The rearrangement uses TRBV7-9 and TRBJ2-5, with 8 bases matching TRBD2. Unmatched junction bases numbered 10, after V lost 5 bases and J lost 5 bases. CDR1 is SEHNR and CDR2 is FQNEAQ in the germline V gene (reference sequence). CDR3 length: 15 amino acids. The CDR3 nucleotides are TGTGCCAGCAGCACCGGGGCGGGGGGTTCGGAGACCCAGTACTTC. Translating gives CASSTGAGGSETQYF.

The sample holds a few counts of this clone. At one of its ends the junction is not consistent with the germline gene, which may arise from a read error. The chain is built from TRBV6-4 and TRBJ1-2, with 7 positions matching TRBD1. The length of the CDR3 is 17 residues. Germline CDR1 and CDR2: MRHNA and SNTAGT. The CDR3 sequence is CASNDALTPGQHYGYTF. In DNA, the CDR3 is TGTGCCAGCAATGACGCACTTACTCCGGGACAGCACTATGGCTACACCTTC.

This clone showed up just once. V is TRBV28 and J is TRBJ2-1; possible D gene TRBD2, 5 bases. V was clipped by 8 bases and J by 6 bases, with 17 bases between them. CDR1 and CDR2 from the germline V gene are MDHEN and SYDVKM. The CDR3 spans 14 residues. CDR3 region: CASAKADPPNEQFF. The CDR3 region has the DNA TGTGCCAGCGCGAAAGCGGATCCCCCCAATGAGCAGTTCTTC.

V usage is TRBV10-1 and J usage is TRBJ2-1, with D uncertain. The CDR3 is 14 residues long. Germline V gene lookup returns CDR1 WNHNN and CDR2 SYGVQD (reference sequence). V shed 0 bases and J shed 5 bases, with 8 bases lying between them. CDR3 loop: CASSESRPDNEQFF. For the CDR3, the DNA is TGCGCCAGCAGTGAGTCCCGTCCAGACAATGAGCAGTTCTTC.

The rearrangement uses TRBV9 and TRBJ2-5, with a tentative D call TRBD2 (5 bases). In germline, CDR1 is SGDLS, CDR2 YYNGEE. The CDR3 is 14 amino acids. Between the trimmed V and J ends, which lost 6 bases and 3 bases, there was a span of 15 bases. In DNA, the CDR3 is TGTGCCAGCACCCGGCGAACCGGGGAAGAGACCCAGTACTTC. It encodes CASTRRTGEETQYF. Full variable domain (rest looked up from reference TRBV9 and TRBJ2-5): DSGVTQTPKHLITATGQRVTLRCSPRSGDLSVYWYQQSLDQGLQFLIQYYNGEERAKGNILERFSAQQFPDLHSELNLSSLELGDSALYFCASTRRTGEETQYFGPGTRLLVL.

The chain uses TRBV27 and TRBJ1-5; D gene uncertain. The CDR3 sequence is 13 residues long. The V and J ends lost 3 bases and 5 bases respectively, with 8 bases between them. Germline V gives CDR1 MNHEY, CDR2 SMNVEV (reference sequence). The CDR3 nucleotides are TGTGCCAGCAGTTTGTTGAGGGATCAGCCCCAGCATTTT. It translates to CASSLLRDQPQHF.

This chain joins TRBV23-1 and TRBJ1-2; possibly TRBD1 for D (6 bases). TRBV23-1 is sorted into the ORF group, with uncertain function. CDR3 length equals 12 residues. V lost 7 bases to trimming and J lost 4 bases, with 10 bases between them. The CDR3 is CASTSDSYGYTF. The CDR3 DNA is TGCGCCAGCACCTCGGACAGCTATGGCTACACCTTC.

The chain carries TRBV7-8 and TRBJ2-7; tentatively, D is TRBD2 (5 bases). Germline V gene sequence: CDR1 SGHVS, CDR2 FQNEAQ. The CDR3 extends over 14 amino acids. Trimming shortened V by 5 bases and J by 4 bases, and 15 bases separated the two germline ends. This CDR3 reads CASSRGESEYEQYF. The CDR3 bases are TGTGCCAGCAGCCGGGGAGAGTCAGAATACGAGCAGTACTTC.

This rearrangement joins TRBV11-1 to TRBJ1-1; D is unresolved. The V and J ends lost 7 bases and 3 bases respectively, with 12 bases between them. The CDR3 covers 13 residues. CDR1 is SGHAT, CDR2 FQDESV, per germline (reference sequence). The CDR3 spells CASMGSSYTEAFF. The CDR3 region has the DNA TGTGCCAGCATGGGGAGTAGTTACACTGAAGCTTTCTTT.

This chain joins TRBV28 and TRBJ1-1, with D hard to call. Between the trimmed V and J ends, which lost 7 bases and 8 bases, there was a span of 14 bases. In germline, CDR1 is MDHEN, CDR2 SYDVKM. The CDR3 is 12 residues long. CDR3 loop: CASNFGRREAFF. For the CDR3, the DNA is TGTGCCAGCAACTTTGGGAGACGGGAAGCTTTCTTT.

V is TRBV10-1 and J is TRBJ2-1; 7 bases map to TRBD2. Losses at the gene ends were 2 bases for V and 4 bases for J; bases not matched to a gene: 5. CDR1 WNHNN and CDR2 SYGVQD come from the germline V gene (reference sequence). This CDR3 is built from 15 residues. CDR3 sequence reads: CASSEGAAGYNEQFF. In DNA, the CDR3 is TGCGCCAGCAGTGAGGGGGCAGCGGGGTACAATGAGCAGTTCTTC.